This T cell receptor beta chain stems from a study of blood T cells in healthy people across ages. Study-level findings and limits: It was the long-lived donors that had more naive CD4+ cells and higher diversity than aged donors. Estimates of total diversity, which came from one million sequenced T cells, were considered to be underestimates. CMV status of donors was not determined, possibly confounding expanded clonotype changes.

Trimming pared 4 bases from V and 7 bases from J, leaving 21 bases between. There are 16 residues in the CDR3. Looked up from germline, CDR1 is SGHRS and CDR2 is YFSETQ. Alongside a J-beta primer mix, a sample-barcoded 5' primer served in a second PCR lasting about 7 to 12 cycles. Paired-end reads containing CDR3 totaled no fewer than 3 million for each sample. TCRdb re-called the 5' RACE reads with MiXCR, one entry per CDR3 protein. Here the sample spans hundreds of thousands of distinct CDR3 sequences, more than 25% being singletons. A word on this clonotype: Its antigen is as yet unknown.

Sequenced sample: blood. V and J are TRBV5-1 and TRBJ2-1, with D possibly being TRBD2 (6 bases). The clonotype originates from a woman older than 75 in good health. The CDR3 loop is CASSPVRGTRVNEQFF. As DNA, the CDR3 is TGCGCCAGCAGCCCAGTTCGGGGGACCAGGGTGAATGAGCAGTTCTTC.